This T cell receptor beta chain was identified in a study of blood T cell repertoires in COVID-19. V shed 2 bases and J 4 bases; nucleotides not matched to a gene: 3. This CDR3 has 15 amino acids. CDR1 is SGHKS and CDR2 is YYEKEE in the germline V gene (reference sequence). Seattle participants joined during active infection and were tracked over time. Profiling relied on immunoSEQ multiplex PCR, and the TCRdb table lists in-frame clones only, not all of them. The repertoire has approximately 210,000 clones, roughly four fifths of them found once; the top ten carry 7.8%. V usage is TRBV5-5 and J usage is TRBJ1-2; 12 positions agree with TRBD1. Sequenced sample: peripheral blood. This receptor was identified in a woman older than 75 with COVID-19, enrolled during active disease. The CDR3 DNA is TGTGCCAGCAGCTTCGGGACAGGGGGCCGCTATGGCTACACCTTC. Protein product: CASSFGTGGRYGYTF.